These 10 T cell receptor beta chains originate from one sample sequenced in a study of T cell clonality in common variable immunodeficiency. Using immunoSEQ multiplex PCR, the repertoire was profiled, and TCRdb retains in-frame clones only, with some absent. Singletons are absent from the sample, which has tens of thousands of clones. The material sequenced was peripheral blood mononuclear cells. Receptors originate from a person aged 18 to 70 in good health.

This clone was detected many times. The DNA ends 3 residues before the CDR3 does, and the rest of the CDR3 is filled in from the germline J gene. The chain employs TRBV3-1 (or the pseudogene TRBV3-2) and TRBJ2-3; D possibly corresponds to TRBD2 (5 bases). The CDR3 runs to 11 residues. Germline loops: CDR1 LGHDT, CDR2 YNNKEL (reference sequence). This chain's CDR3 is CASSLGVTQYF. Incomplete CDR3 DNA: TGTGCCAGCAGCCTCGGGGTCACG.

This clone was observed at least ten times. The observed sequence ends 3 residues before the CDR3 terminus, with the missing tail filled in from the germline J gene. This chain joins TRBV5-1 and TRBJ2-1, with unresolved D. CDR3 length equals 11 residues. Germline CDR1 reads SGHRS; CDR2 reads YFSETQ. V lost 2 bases and J 9 bases, leaving 6 bases between the germline ends. The part of the CDR3 DNA that was read is TGCGCCAGCAGCTTATTAATTGAG. Its protein product is CASSLLIE. The whole CDR3 region reads CASSLLIEQFF.

This clone came up many times. The missing CDR3 end, 3 residues past where the read stops, is filled in from the germline J gene. The V gene is TRBV5-1, the J gene TRBJ2-5; D remains ambiguous. Trimming cost V 3 bases and J 3 bases, with 9 bases left between them. CDR1 and CDR2 (germline): SGHRS, YFSETQ. This CDR3 spans 13 amino acids. CDR3 loop: CASSSNTEETQYF. The covered CDR3 bases are TGCGCCAGCAGCTCTAACACAGAAGAGACC.

This clone was seen at least ten times. The CDR3 is cut off 3 residues early in the read; its end comes from the germline J gene. The chain is built from TRBV5-4 and TRBJ1-2; TRBD1 matches 7 bases. From germline, CDR1 is SGHNT and CDR2 YYREEE (reference sequence). The CDR3 runs 15 residues. Trimming at V came to 3 bases and at J to 2 bases, leaving 7 bases not matched to a gene. CDR3 in amino acids: CASSSKTGTNYGYTF. The DNA read from the CDR3 is TGTGCCAGCAGCTCCAAGACAGGGACGAACTATGGC.

This clone was picked up many times. The read ends 3 residues early relative to the CDR3; the germline J gene fills the gap. This chain joins TRBV20-1 and TRBJ2-5; 9 bases align to TRBD2. Germline lookup yields CDR1 DFQATT and CDR2 SNEGSKA (reference sequence). There are 15 residues in the CDR3. V shed 5 bases, J shed 0 bases, and the junction held 7 bases outside the gene matches. The CDR3 sequence is CSAVAGAQYQETQYF. The sequenced CDR3 bases are TGCAGTGCTGTAGCGGGGGCCCAGTACCAAGAGACC.

Only a few counts were recorded for this clone. The read terminates 3 residues ahead of where the CDR3 ends, so the germline J gene completes it. J is TRBJ1-5 and V is TRBV7-2; D gene unclear. Trimming removed 2 bases from V and 9 bases from J, with 11 bases in between. CDR1 SGHTA and CDR2 FQGNSA come from the germline V gene. This CDR3 has 13 amino acids. The covered CDR3 bases are TGTGCCAGCAGCTTAAATATAGTGCGGCCC. This gives the protein CASSLNIVRP. Given in full, the CDR3 is CASSLNIVRPQHF.

In this sample, this clone turned up many times. The read gets to within 3 residues of the CDR3 end, and the germline J gene fills in the rest. The rearrangement joins TRBV6-2 or TRBV6-3 to TRBJ2-3, with 9 bases that match TRBD2. This CDR3 contains 14 residues. Germline loops: CDR1 MNHEY, CDR2 SVGEGT. V lost 8 bases and J lost 0; bases outside the gene matches: 3. The sequenced part of the CDR3 DNA is TGTGCCAGCCACCTAGCGGGGAGCACAGATACG. Its translation is CASHLAGSTDT. In full, the CDR3 reads CASHLAGSTDTQYF.

This clone showed up many times. The read falls 3 residues short of the CDR3 end, and the missing part is taken from the germline J gene. The rearrangement joins TRBV20-1 to TRBJ1-1, with a tentative D call TRBD1 (6 bases). There are 12 residues in the CDR3. Trimming cost V 3 bases and J 6 bases, with 11 bases left between them. Germline values: CDR1 DFQATT, CDR2 SNEGSKA (reference sequence). The CDR3 DNA, read in part, is TGCAGTGCTAGGAGGGGGTGGTCTGAA. It is translated as CSARRGWSE. The CDR3 in full is CSARRGWSEAFF.

There are many counts of this clone. Sequencing ends 3 residues short of the CDR3 end; the germline J gene provides the rest. The chain combines TRBV2 with TRBJ2-5, with D tentatively TRBD1 (5 bases). Deletions cut 2 bases from V and 7 bases from J, with 5 bases between. The germline gives CDR1 SNHLY, CDR2 FYNNEI. The CDR3 spans 11 residues. The sequenced CDR3 bases are TGTGCCAGCAGTGAACAGGGGACC. This codes for CASSEQGT. The entire CDR3 protein reads CASSEQGTQYF. Combining the CDR3 with reference TRBV2 and TRBJ2-5 gives the whole variable domain EPEVTQTPSHQVTQMGQEVILRCVPISNHLYFYWYRQILGQKVEFLVSFYNNEISEKSEIFDDQFSVERPDGSNFTLKIRSTKLEDSAMYFCASSEQGTQYFGPGTRLLVL.

This clone was detected ten times or more. The read stops 3 residues short of the end of the CDR3; the missing end is completed from the germline J gene. This chain links TRBV13 with TRBJ2-3, with D unclear. The CDR3 is made up of 12 amino acids. Germline CDR1 PRHDT, CDR2 FYEKMQ (reference sequence). CDR3 sequence reads: CASSPDFSSQYF. The part of the CDR3 DNA that was read is TGTGCCAGCAGCCCAGACTTTTCATCG. Full variable domain (rest looked up from reference TRBV13 and TRBJ2-3): AAGVIQSPRHLIKEKRETATLKCYPIPRHDTVYWYQQGPGQDPQFLISFYEKMQSDKGSIPDRFSAQQFSDYHSELNMSSLELGDSALYFCASSPDFSSQYFGPGTRLTVL.